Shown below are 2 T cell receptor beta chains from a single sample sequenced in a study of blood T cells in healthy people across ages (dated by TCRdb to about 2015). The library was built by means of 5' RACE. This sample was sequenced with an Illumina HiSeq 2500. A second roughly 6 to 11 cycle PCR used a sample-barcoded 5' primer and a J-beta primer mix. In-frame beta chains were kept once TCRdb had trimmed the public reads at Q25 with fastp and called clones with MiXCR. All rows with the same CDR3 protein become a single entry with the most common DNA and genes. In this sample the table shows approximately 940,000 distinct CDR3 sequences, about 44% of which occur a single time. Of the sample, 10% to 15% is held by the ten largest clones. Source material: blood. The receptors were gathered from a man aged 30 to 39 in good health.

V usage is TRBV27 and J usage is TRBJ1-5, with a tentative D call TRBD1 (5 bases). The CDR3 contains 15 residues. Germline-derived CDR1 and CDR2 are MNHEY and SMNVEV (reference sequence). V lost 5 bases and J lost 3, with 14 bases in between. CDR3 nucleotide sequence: TGTGCCAGCAGTCCCGTGGGGGGACCCAATCAGCCCCAGCATTTT. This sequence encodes CASSPVGGPNQPQHF.

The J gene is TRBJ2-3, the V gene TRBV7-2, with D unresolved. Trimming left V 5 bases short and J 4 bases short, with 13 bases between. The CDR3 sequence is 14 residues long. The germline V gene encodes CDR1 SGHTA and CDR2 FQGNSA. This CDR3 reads CASSLEPLSDTQYF. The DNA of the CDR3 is TGTGCCAGCAGCCTAGAGCCATTATCAGATACGCAGTATTTT.